Below are 17 T cell receptor beta chains sequenced from a single sample in a study of control samples from healthy donors and cancer patients (dated by TCRdb to 2019 to 2021). The protocol used for the library was the immunoSEQ multiplex PCR assay. TCRdb re-hosts the immuneACCESS table, in-frame sequences only. Its copies lack some clones; in the studies checked, an unresolved V gene accounts for under half of them, and the cause for the rest is not known. The sample profile shows about 88,000 clones; just over 90% of them were found once. The ten top clones hold approximately 7.9% of the sample. Sequences were obtained from blood. The receptors stem from a man aged 18 to 29 in good health.

The chain carries TRBV4-3 and TRBJ1-4, with D tentatively TRBD1 (5 bases). In germline, CDR1 is LGHNA, CDR2 YSLEER. Trimming took 3 bases from V and 5 from J, leaving 13 bases between them. The CDR3 is 15 residues long. CDR3 sequence reads: CASSHPGRGNEKLFF. The CDR3 DNA reads as TGCGCCAGCAGCCACCCGGGACGGGGAAATGAAAAACTGTTTTTT.

The rearrangement uses TRBV30 and TRBJ1-2; D is unresolved. This CDR3 contains 15 residues. Germline V lookup: CDR1 GTSNPN, CDR2 SVGIG (reference sequence). Deletions cut 3 bases from V and 6 bases from J, with 20 bases between. CDR3 sequence reads: CAWSLLIRPEHGYTF. In DNA form, the CDR3 reads TGTGCCTGGAGCCTTTTAATAAGACCCGAACATGGCTACACCTTC.

The chain employs TRBV28 and TRBJ2-5; 8 bases match TRBD1. Germline CDR1 MDHEN, CDR2 SYDVKM. CDR3 size: 14 residues. V lost 6 bases and J lost 4; bases outside the gene matches: 7. The CDR3 spells CASSGGQGLETQYF. In DNA form, the CDR3 reads TGTGCCAGCAGCGGTGGACAGGGTTTAGAGACCCAGTACTTC.

CDR3 amino acids: CAWSIVNTGELFF. For the CDR3, the DNA is TGTGCCTGGAGTATAGTGAACACCGGGGAGCTGTTTTTT. The chain joins TRBV30 to TRBJ2-2; D unresolved. The CDR3 runs 13 residues. The V gene lost 2 bases and the J gene lost 1 base, with 5 bases spanning the gap. Germline V CDR1 and CDR2: GTSNPN, SVGIG (reference sequence).

V usage is TRBV7-8 and J usage is TRBJ2-2; 9 bases fit TRBD1. Germline trimming cut 2 bases from V and 3 bases from J; bases unmatched to any gene: 10. The CDR3 runs to 18 residues. CDR1 is SGHVS and CDR2 is FQNEAQ in the germline V gene. The CDR3 coding sequence is TGTGCCAGCAGCTTAAGGGCGACAGGGGGAAAGTACACCGGGGAGCTGTTTTTT. Residues: CASSLRATGGKYTGELFF. Drawing the rest from reference TRBV7-8 and TRBJ2-2, the complete variable domain is GAGVSQSPRYKVAKRGQDVALRCDPISGHVSLFWYQQALGQGPEFLTYFQNEAQLDKSGLPSDRFFAERPEGSVSTLKIQRTQQEDSAVYLCASSLRATGGKYTGELFFGEGSRLTVL.

The chain carries TRBV7-9 and TRBJ1-5; TRBD1 is a possible D gene (6 bases). CDR1 is SEHNR and CDR2 is FQNEAQ in the germline V gene (reference sequence). The V end lost 7 bases, the J end lost 7 bases, and 14 bases lay between the germline ends. The CDR3 consists of 13 residues. CDR3 DNA sequence: TGTGCCAGCAACAAGGGGGGGGGACAGCCCCAGCATTTT. It yields the protein CASNKGGGQPQHF.

The rearrangement uses TRBV6-6 and TRBJ1-1; D not resolved. V lost 4 bases to trimming and J lost 4 bases, with 10 bases between them. Germline values: CDR1 MNHNY, CDR2 SVGAGI (reference sequence). The CDR3 has 13 amino acids. CDR3 bases: TGTGCCAGCAGTTTGGGGAGGAGCACTGAAGCTTTCTTT. It specifies CASSLGRSTEAFF.

The chain joins TRBV18 to TRBJ1-2; D not certain. CDR1 KGHSH and CDR2 LQKENI come from the germline V gene. This CDR3 spans 13 amino acids. Deletions cut 3 bases from V and 4 bases from J, with 9 bases between. The CDR3 DNA reads TGTGCCAGCTCACCTGGCAGCTTCTATGGCTACACCTTC. It codes for CASSPGSFYGYTF.

CDR3 sequence reads: CAWISGPNYEQYF. Here the CDR3 DNA reads TGTGCCTGGATCTCCGGGCCAAACTACGAGCAGTACTTC. V and J are TRBV30 and TRBJ2-7; no clear D. Trimming pared 4 bases from V and 3 bases from J, leaving 13 bases between. This CDR3 is built from 13 residues. Germline V gene lookup returns CDR1 GTSNPN and CDR2 SVGIG (reference sequence). The complete variable domain, with remaining parts taken from reference TRBV30 and TRBJ2-7, reads SQTIHQWPATLVQPVGSPLSLECTVEGTSNPNLYWYRQAAGRGLQLLFYSVGIGQISSEVPQNLSASRPQDRQFILSSKKLLLSDSGFYLCAWISGPNYEQYFGPGTRLTVT.

The gene calls are TRBV27 and TRBJ1-5; D is undetermined. Trimming pared 4 bases from V and 0 bases from J, leaving 7 bases between. CDR1 MNHEY and CDR2 SMNVEV come from the germline V gene (reference sequence). The CDR3 consists of 14 residues. The CDR3 sequence is CASSSGFSNQPQHF. In nucleotides, the CDR3 is TGTGCCAGCAGTTCCGGGTTTAGCAATCAGCCCCAGCATTTT.

On this clone itself: This may stem from a read error, because a much larger clone lies one nucleotide away. The chain joins TRBV2 to TRBJ1-1; D is unclear. CDR1 is SNHLY, CDR2 FYNNEI, per germline. V dropped 2 bases and J dropped 0 bases, with 4 bases sitting between them. The CDR3 has 13 amino acids. CDR3 in amino acids: CASSERVNTEAFF. The CDR3 coding sequence is TGTGCCAGCAGTGAACGGGTGAACACTGAAGCTTTCTTT.

The genes are TRBV19 and TRBJ2-7; 7 nucleotides match TRBD1. V lost 6 bases to trimming and J lost 3 bases; unmatched junction nucleotides: 5. This CDR3 has 13 amino acids. Germline assignment: CDR1 LNHDA and CDR2 SQIVND (reference sequence). The CDR3 reads CASRQGSGYEQYF. In DNA form, the CDR3 reads TGTGCCAGTAGACAGGGGTCTGGCTACGAGCAGTACTTC.

V and J are TRBV10-2 and TRBJ2-3; 13 bases match TRBD2. CDR1 is WSHSY and CDR2 is SAAADI in the germline V gene. The CDR3 consists of 13 residues. J lost 10 bases, V lost 8 bases, and 6 bases had no gene match. This chain's CDR3 is CASEGTSGVPQYF. In nucleotides, the CDR3 is TGCGCCAGCGAGGGGACTAGCGGGGTGCCGCAGTATTTT.

The CDR3 reads CASRLLDGPQYF. CDR3 nucleotides: TGCGCCAGCAGACTATTAGATGGGCCCCAGTACTTC. V gene TRBV10-2 combines with J gene TRBJ2-5; no firm D call. CDR3 length equals 12 residues. The ends were cut back, 6 bases at V and 9 bases at J, with 14 bases in the middle. Germline V lookup: CDR1 WSHSY, CDR2 SAAADI.

The J gene is TRBJ2-5, the V gene TRBV7-2; the match to TRBD2 covers 11 bases. Trimming took 1 base from V and 5 from J; bases not matched to a gene: 0. CDR3 size: 14 residues. CDR1 and CDR2 from the germline V gene are SGHTA and FQGNSA. CDR3: CASSLVAGGETQYF. CDR3 in DNA: TGTGCCAGCAGCTTAGTAGCGGGGGGGGAGACCCAGTACTTC.

This clone was found once. V is TRBV6-5 and J is TRBJ1-2; weak D call: TRBD1 (5 bases). Trimming took 7 bases from V and 5 from J, leaving 11 bases between them. The CDR3 is 12 amino acids. Germline lookup yields CDR1 MNHEY and CDR2 SVGAGI. CDR3 in DNA: TGTGCCAGCACGCCGGGGGGTTATGGCTACACCTTC. Amino acid sequence: CASTPGGYGYTF.

V gene TRBV29-1 combines with J gene TRBJ1-1, with 7 bases aligning to TRBD1. Trimming took 6 bases from V and 3 from J; bases not matched to a gene: 4. Germline CDR1 is SQVTM and CDR2 is ANQGSEA. The CDR3 is made up of 12 amino acids. The CDR3 nucleotides are TGCAGCGTCAACAGGGGTGACACTGAAGCTTTCTTT. Protein: CSVNRGDTEAFF.